This T cell receptor beta chain was sequenced in a study of blood T cell repertoires in COVID-19. On the study more broadly: Researchers got acute and convalescent COVID-19 samples from the United States, Italy and Spain.

TCRdb's table, derived via immunoSEQ multiplex PCR, lists solely in-frame clones and lacks some. The table has 200,000 to 250,000 clones, almost 90% seen once; the top ten hold about 1.5%. This clonotype originated in a young man with active or convalescent COVID-19. Sequencing input: peripheral blood.

In DNA form, the CDR3 reads TGTGCCAGCAGCTTAATTTCAGGGCAGTGGCCCTACGAGCAGTACTTC. Protein product: CASSLISGQWPYEQYF. This chain uses TRBV11-2 with TRBJ2-7, with D possibly being TRBD1 (5 bases). Germline V gives CDR1 SGHAT, CDR2 FQNNGV. The V end was cut by 2 bases, the J end by 2 bases, with 16 bases between. This CDR3 spans 16 amino acids.